Described below is a single TCR beta chain sequence and its context. Sequencing used immunoSEQ multiplex PCR; TCRdb keeps in-frame clones, though not all of them. The profile shows 250,000 to 350,000 clones, approximately 89% of them singletons. The data are from a study of blood T cell repertoires in COVID-19. Membership in each cohort depended on participant-reported clinical history. What the recovered Cohort 3 donors had was two negative PCRs, clearance, or symptom resolution. CDR1 is LNHDA and CDR2 is SQIVND in the germline V gene (reference sequence). Trimming stripped 5 bases from V and 9 bases from J, with 17 bases between. CDR3 length: 15 residues.

The specimen was PBMCs or T cells enriched from blood (not recorded which). The origin of this receptor is a woman aged 25 to 39 who had recovered from COVID-19. This chain joins TRBV19 and TRBJ1-6, with D possibly matching TRBD1 (6 bases). CDR3 residues: CASSATGTGGSPLHF. CDR3 DNA sequence: TGTGCCAGTAGTGCTACAGGGACGGGAGGTTCACCCCTCCACTTT.